A selection of T cell receptor beta chains follows, all from one sample in a study of beta chain features in type 1 diabetes. Repertoires were generated with immunoSEQ multiplex PCR, while TCRdb's copy carries only in-frame clones and drops some. The sample holds 150,000 to 200,000 clones, 6.5% to 10% seen once. The sequencing input was central memory CD4+ T cells from blood. These receptors were collected from a woman aged 18 to 35 with type 1 diabetes. Each CDR3 is given with its conserved first and last residue. Each record gives: clone size, J gene, D gene, V gene, CDR3 DNA, CDR3 protein. The D gene is left open where the match is weak. Clone size is shown for a subset of rows, as once, few, many or a class of expanded clone.

clone size: few; J gene: TRBJ1-5; D gene: .; V gene: TRBV27; CDR3 DNA: TGTGCCAGCAGTCTTACTCCCGATCAGCCCCAGCATTTT; CDR3 protein: CASSLTPDQPQHF
clone size: few; J gene: TRBJ1-1; D gene: .; V gene: TRBV2; CDR3 DNA: TGTGCCAGCATCCTAGAGGGTCTGAACACTGAAGCTTTCTTT; CDR3 protein: CASILEGLNTEAFF
clone size: .; J gene: TRBJ1-4; D gene: TRBD1; V gene: TRBV29-1; CDR3 DNA: TGCAGCGTTGGGGACGGGACAGGAGGGGAAAAACTGTTTTTT; CDR3 protein: CSVGDGTGGEKLFF
clone size: .; J gene: TRBJ2-3; D gene: .; V gene: TRBV6-5; CDR3 DNA: TGTGCCAGCAGTTACGTAAATACGCAGTATTTT; CDR3 protein: CASSYVNTQYF
clone size: few; J gene: TRBJ1-1; D gene: .; V gene: TRBV7-2; CDR3 DNA: TGTGCCAGCAGCTCCGGTGGGCACACTGAAGCTTTCTTT; CDR3 protein: CASSSGGHTEAFF
clone size: few; J gene: TRBJ1-6; D gene: .; V gene: TRBV9; CDR3 DNA: TGTGCCAGCAGCCTGGTAGGACAGCCCGAGAATTCACCCCTCCACTTT; CDR3 protein: CASSLVGQPENSPLHF
clone size: .; J gene: TRBJ2-1; D gene: TRBD2; V gene: TRBV4-3; CDR3 DNA: TGCGCCAGCAGCCACCTGGGACTAGCAGGGGATGAGCAGTTCTTC; CDR3 protein: CASSHLGLAGDEQFF
clone size: few; J gene: TRBJ2-3; D gene: .; V gene: TRBV5-4; CDR3 DNA: TGTGCCAGCAGCTTGACCCAGGGGTTGGGCACAGATACGCAGTATTTT; CDR3 protein: CASSLTQGLGTDTQYF
clone size: .; J gene: TRBJ2-5; D gene: .; V gene: TRBV2; CDR3 DNA: TGTGCCAGCTGTGACGTTCGGAGAAAAGGAGAGACCCAGTACTTC; CDR3 protein: CASCDVRRKGETQYF
clone size: .; J gene: TRBJ2-4; D gene: TRBD1; V gene: TRBV30; CDR3 DNA: TGTGCCTGGAGTGTACAGGGGGCGGCCAAAAACATTCAGTACTTC; CDR3 protein: CAWSVQGAAKNIQYF
clone size: few; J gene: TRBJ1-5; D gene: TRBD1; V gene: TRBV11-2; CDR3 DNA: TGTGCCAGCAGTCAGGACAGGGCAGATCAGCCCCAGCATTTT; CDR3 protein: CASSQDRADQPQHF
clone size: .; J gene: TRBJ2-1; D gene: TRBD2; V gene: TRBV6-1; CDR3 DNA: TGTGCCAGCAGTGGCCGACTAGCGGGGGGGCTGGAGCAGTTCTTC; CDR3 protein: CASSGRLAGGLEQFF
clone size: .; J gene: TRBJ2-5; D gene: TRBD2; V gene: TRBV30; CDR3 DNA: TGTGCCTGGAGTCTGGGAGGGCCAGAGACCCAGTACTTC; CDR3 protein: CAWSLGGPETQYF
clone size: .; J gene: TRBJ1-2; D gene: TRBD1; V gene: TRBV10-3; CDR3 DNA: TGTGCCAGCAGTTACGGGACAGATAACTATGGCTACACCTTC; CDR3 protein: CASSYGTDNYGYTF
clone size: few; J gene: TRBJ2-1; D gene: .; V gene: TRBV28; CDR3 DNA: TGTGCCAGCAGTGTCCAACAGGAGCAGTTCTTC; CDR3 protein: CASSVQQEQFF
clone size: few; J gene: TRBJ1-5; D gene: .; V gene: TRBV18; CDR3 DNA: TGTGCCAGCTCTCCTTATACAGATCAGCCCCAGCATTTT; CDR3 protein: CASSPYTDQPQHF
clone size: few; J gene: TRBJ1-2; D gene: TRBD1; V gene: TRBV7-9; CDR3 DNA: TGTGCCAGCACCAAGACAGGGACCGGCTACACCTTC; CDR3 protein: CASTKTGTGYTF
clone size: .; J gene: TRBJ2-2; D gene: .; V gene: TRBV6-1; CDR3 DNA: TGTGCCAGCAGTCCACAGCCGAACACCGGGGAGCTGTTTTTT; CDR3 protein: CASSPQPNTGELFF
clone size: .; J gene: TRBJ1-3; D gene: TRBD1; V gene: TRBV9; CDR3 DNA: TGTGCCAGCAGCGTTGCGACAGGGGGGACTGGAAACACCATATATTTT; CDR3 protein: CASSVATGGTGNTIYF
clone size: .; J gene: TRBJ2-7; D gene: TRBD2; V gene: TRBV7-2; CDR3 DNA: TGTGCCAGCAGCTCCCGACTAGCGGGGACCTTTGGAGAGCAGTACTTC; CDR3 protein: CASSSRLAGTFGEQYF
clone size: few; J gene: TRBJ2-1; D gene: TRBD2; V gene: TRBV6-1; CDR3 DNA: TGTGCCAGCAGTGCTAGCGGGGGCGTCACCTACAATGAGCAGTTCTTC; CDR3 protein: CASSASGGVTYNEQFF
clone size: few; J gene: TRBJ1-5; D gene: TRBD1; V gene: TRBV6-1; CDR3 DNA: TGTGCCAGCAGAAACAGGGGTGAATCGCCCCAGCATTTT; CDR3 protein: CASRNRGESPQHF
clone size: few; J gene: TRBJ2-1; D gene: TRBD2; V gene: TRBV5-1; CDR3 DNA: TGCGCCAGCAGCTTGCTGACTAGCGGGAGGGGCGGTGAGCAGTTCTTC; CDR3 protein: CASSLLTSGRGGEQFF
clone size: few; J gene: TRBJ2-3; D gene: .; V gene: TRBV7-9; CDR3 DNA: TGTGCCAGCAGCTTTGCTGGCGGAGCGAGCACAGATACGCAGTATTTT; CDR3 protein: CASSFAGGASTDTQYF
clone size: .; J gene: TRBJ1-2; D gene: TRBD1; V gene: TRBV29-1; CDR3 DNA: TGCAGCGCGGCCTACAGGGGGGAGGGCTACACCTTC; CDR3 protein: CSAAYRGEGYTF
clone size: .; J gene: TRBJ2-1; D gene: TRBD1; V gene: TRBV11-2; CDR3 DNA: TGTGCCAGCAGCTTCTTCGACAGGGCGAAGAATGAGCAGTTCTTC; CDR3 protein: CASSFFDRAKNEQFF
clone size: few; J gene: TRBJ2-7; D gene: .; V gene: TRBV30; CDR3 DNA: TGTGCCTGGAGTGTACGAGGGATTGAACTGTACTTC; CDR3 protein: CAWSVRGIELYF
clone size: .; J gene: TRBJ2-4; D gene: TRBD2; V gene: TRBV30; CDR3 DNA: TGTGCCTGGACGGTTAAGCGGGAGATAAACATTCAGTACTTC; CDR3 protein: CAWTVKREINIQYF
clone size: .; J gene: TRBJ2-4; D gene: .; V gene: TRBV18; CDR3 DNA: TGTGCCAGCTCACCCATCCCGGTGACTAGAAGTACCAAAAACATTCAGTACTTC; CDR3 protein: CASSPIPVTRSTKNIQYF
clone size: few; J gene: TRBJ2-1; D gene: TRBD2; V gene: TRBV28; CDR3 DNA: TGTGCCAGCAGAGGACTAGCGGACCAGGTGCTGTTCTTC; CDR3 protein: CASRGLADQVLFF
clone size: .; J gene: TRBJ1-5; D gene: .; V gene: TRBV7-8; CDR3 DNA: TGTGCCAGCAGCTTGGAGACAGGCAGCAATCAGCCCCAGCATTTT; CDR3 protein: CASSLETGSNQPQHF
clone size: .; J gene: TRBJ2-7; D gene: .; V gene: TRBV20-1; CDR3 DNA: TGCAGTGCTAGTGAGGGCGGCGAGCAGTACTTC; CDR3 protein: CSASEGGEQYF
clone size: few; J gene: TRBJ2-2; D gene: .; V gene: TRBV30; CDR3 DNA: TGTGCCTGGAGTGTGACGGGCACCGGGGAGCTGTTTTTT; CDR3 protein: CAWSVTGTGELFF
clone size: .; J gene: TRBJ2-3; D gene: TRBD2; V gene: TRBV7-2; CDR3 DNA: TGTGCCAGCAGCCACCTTAGCGGGGCGCGCACAGATACGCAGTATTTT; CDR3 protein: CASSHLSGARTDTQYF
clone size: few; J gene: TRBJ2-4; D gene: .; V gene: TRBV5-1; CDR3 DNA: TGCGCCAGCAGCTTGGCCGGGATAGACGGAGCCAAAAACATTCAGTACTTC; CDR3 protein: CASSLAGIDGAKNIQYF
clone size: .; J gene: TRBJ1-3; D gene: .; V gene: TRBV27; CDR3 DNA: TGTGCCAGCAGCCACCAGGGTGCTGGAAACACCATATATTTT; CDR3 protein: CASSHQGAGNTIYF